This T cell receptor (beta chain) was obtained from a study of cytomegalovirus exposure and HLA in healthy donors (dated by TCRdb to 2017 to 2019). A note on the overall study: According to a later analysis, one platform produced both the approximately 110 validation repertoires and the approximately 600 repertoires of the first cohort. The study aimed to test whether signatures of past pathogen exposure could be identified by cataloging public T cell receptors. Along with the roughly 710-subject first cohort, a separate validation cohort of roughly 110 different subjects was used. To predict cytomegalovirus infection status, the study combined high-throughput TCR immunosequencing, statistical association of individual TCRs with disease status, and machine learning. The investigation overall reported the following: The authors suggested that the approach could potentially be extended to other disease states and immunological phenotypes. In vitro tests confirmed that three of the cytomegalovirus-associated TCR beta chains recognize cytomegalovirus antigens. All 120 or so repertoires were used to score co-occurrence in the validation cohort in a later analysis, because that analysis had no HLA typing for the cohort. In both the original and validation cohorts, the classifier was reported to diagnose cytomegalovirus status with high specificity and sensitivity. Across donors, most TCR sequences were observed very rarely, whereas some public TCRs were present in many individuals. The study gave a list of about 150 TCR beta chains associated with cytomegalovirus. Subsequent analysis determined that TCRs grouped into clusters in the first cohort also showed a tendency toward co-occurrence across the 90 to 150 validation repertoires, and roughly 95% of cluster scores exceeded 0.

The library relied on the immunoSEQ multiplex PCR assay. Per the original workflow: A statistical classification framework was developed to diagnose cytomegalovirus status using the catalog of TCR beta chain sequences. TCRdb took this table from immuneACCESS and kept in-frame rearrangements with V and J called. Such tables lack part of the clones; where checked against another copy, unresolved V genes explain under half of the gap, and the rest is unexplained. D and trimming were read from the DNA, whereas the V and J calls and clone size are those reported in that table. This sample lists some 88,000 clones; 95% to 97% were detected once. Clones ranked in the top ten supply 0.6% to 0.85% of the sample. This clone showed up just once. Its target antigen remains unknown. The input lacks base qualities; no much larger clone sits a single base away. The donors belonged to the validation cohort of around 110 subjects, which was separate from the 666-subject first cohort.

Per the germline V gene (reference sequence), LNHDA is the CDR1 and SQIVND is the CDR2. Including cysteine and phenylalanine, the CDR3 has 12 amino acids. Only the CDR3 region is kept as DNA, spanning 36 bases read in frame from base 1. Between the V and J ends, shortened by 1 base and 11 bases respectively, the junction contains 11 bases. The sequence came from a man younger than 35 in good health and CMV-seronegative. Sequencing was performed on PBMCs. Recombination connected TRBV19 to TRBJ1-1, with the D gene uncertain. Here the CDR3 is given as CASSIGFGEAFF. The DNA reads TGTGCCAGTAGTATAGGATTCGGAGAGGCTTTCTTT.